This TCR beta chain was sequenced in a study of blood T cell repertoires in COVID-19. With V trimmed by 4 bases and J by 4 bases, 7 bases remained unmatched. Germline CDR1 reads MGHRA; CDR2 reads YSYEKL. The length of the CDR3 is 15 residues. Libraries were prepared by immunoSEQ multiplex PCR; TCRdb keeps only in-frame clonotypes and omits some of them. The table has fewer than 200,000 clones, approximately 86% seen once. This chain links TRBV4-1 with TRBJ1-5; the match to TRBD1 covers 7 bases. This TCR was sampled from a woman between 40 and 50 years old with COVID-19, enrolled during active disease. The sample was peripheral blood. The CDR3 sequence is CASSPSGTDNQPQHF. CDR3 DNA: TGCGCCAGCAGCCCAAGTGGGACAGATAATCAGCCCCAGCATTTT.